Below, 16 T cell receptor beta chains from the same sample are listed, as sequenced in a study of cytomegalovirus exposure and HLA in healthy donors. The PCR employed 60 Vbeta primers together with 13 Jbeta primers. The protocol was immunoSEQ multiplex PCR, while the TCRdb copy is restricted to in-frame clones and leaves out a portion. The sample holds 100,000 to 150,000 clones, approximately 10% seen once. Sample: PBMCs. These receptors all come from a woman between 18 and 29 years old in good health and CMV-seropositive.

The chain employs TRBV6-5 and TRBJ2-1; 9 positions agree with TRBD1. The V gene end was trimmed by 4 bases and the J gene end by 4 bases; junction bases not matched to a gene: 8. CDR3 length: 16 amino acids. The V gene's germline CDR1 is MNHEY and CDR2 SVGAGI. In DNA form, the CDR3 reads TGTGCCAGCAGTTCCTCCGGGACAGGGTCTTACAATGAGCAGTTCTTC. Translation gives CASSSSGTGSYNEQFF.

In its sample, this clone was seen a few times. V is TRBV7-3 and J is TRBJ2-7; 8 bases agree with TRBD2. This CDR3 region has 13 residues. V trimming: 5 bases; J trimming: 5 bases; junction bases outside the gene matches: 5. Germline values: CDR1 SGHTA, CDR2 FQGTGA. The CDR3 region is CASSLVAGNEQYF. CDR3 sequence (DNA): TGTGCCAGCAGCCTAGTAGCGGGAAACGAGCAGTACTTC.

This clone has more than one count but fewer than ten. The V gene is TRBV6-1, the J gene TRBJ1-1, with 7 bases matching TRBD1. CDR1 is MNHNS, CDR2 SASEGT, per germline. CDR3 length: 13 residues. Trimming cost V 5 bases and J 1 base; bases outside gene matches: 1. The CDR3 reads CASSPGGNTEAFF. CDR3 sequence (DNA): TGTGCCAGCAGTCCAGGGGGGAACACTGAAGCTTTCTTT.

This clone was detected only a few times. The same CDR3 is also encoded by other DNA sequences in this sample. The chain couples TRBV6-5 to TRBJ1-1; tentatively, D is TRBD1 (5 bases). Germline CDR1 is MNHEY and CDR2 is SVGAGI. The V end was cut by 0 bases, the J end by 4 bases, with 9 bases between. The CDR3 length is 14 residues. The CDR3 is CASSYSIRGTEAFF. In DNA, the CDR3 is TGTGCCAGCAGTTACTCGATTAGGGGCACTGAAGCTTTCTTT.

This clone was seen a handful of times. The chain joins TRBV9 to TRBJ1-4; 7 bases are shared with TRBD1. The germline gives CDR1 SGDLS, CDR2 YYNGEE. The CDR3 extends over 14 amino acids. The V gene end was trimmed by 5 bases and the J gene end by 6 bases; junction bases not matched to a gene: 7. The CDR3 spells CASSGQEGHEKLFF. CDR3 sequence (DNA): TGTGCCAGCAGTGGACAGGAGGGGCATGAAAAACTGTTTTTT.

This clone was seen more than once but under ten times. The CDR3: CASSELAGVGEQFF. The CDR3 DNA sequence: TGTGCCAGCAGTGAGTTAGCGGGAGTAGGTGAGCAGTTCTTC. This chain joins TRBV25-1 and TRBJ2-1; 9 positions match TRBD2. The CDR3 spans 14 residues. With V trimmed by 3 bases and J by 9 bases, 6 bases remained unmatched. Per the germline V gene, CDR1 is MGHDK and CDR2 is SYGVNS.

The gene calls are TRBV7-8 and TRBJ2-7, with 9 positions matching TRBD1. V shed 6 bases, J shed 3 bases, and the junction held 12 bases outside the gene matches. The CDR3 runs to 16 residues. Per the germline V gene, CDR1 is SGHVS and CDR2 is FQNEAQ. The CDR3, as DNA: TGTGCCAGCAGGCCAACATCCGGGACAGGGCGCTACGAGCAGTACTTC. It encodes CASRPTSGTGRYEQYF.

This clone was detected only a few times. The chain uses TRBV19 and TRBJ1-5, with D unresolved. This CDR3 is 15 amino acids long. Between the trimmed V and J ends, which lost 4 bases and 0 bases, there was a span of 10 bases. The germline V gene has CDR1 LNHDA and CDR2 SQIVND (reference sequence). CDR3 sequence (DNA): TGTGCCAGTAGTAGTCAGGTATATAGCAATCAGCCCCAGCATTTT. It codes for CASSSQVYSNQPQHF. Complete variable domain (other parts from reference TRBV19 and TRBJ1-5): DGGITQSPKYLFRKEGQNVTLSCEQNLNHDAMYWYRQDPGQGLRLIYYSQIVNDFQKGDIAEGYSVSREKKESFPLTVTSAQKNPTAFYLCASSSQVYSNQPQHFGDGTRLSIL.

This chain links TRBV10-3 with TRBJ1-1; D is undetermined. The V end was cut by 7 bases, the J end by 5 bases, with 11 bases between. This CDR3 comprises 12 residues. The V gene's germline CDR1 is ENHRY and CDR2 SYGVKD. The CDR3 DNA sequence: TGTGCCATCAAAACCCGCGGTACTGAAGCTTTCTTT. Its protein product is CAIKTRGTEAFF.

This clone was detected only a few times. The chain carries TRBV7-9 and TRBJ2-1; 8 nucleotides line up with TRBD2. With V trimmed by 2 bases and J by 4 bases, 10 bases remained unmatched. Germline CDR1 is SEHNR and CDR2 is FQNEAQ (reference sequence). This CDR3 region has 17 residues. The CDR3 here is CASSLTAWTSQYNEQFF. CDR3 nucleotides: TGTGCCAGCAGCTTAACCGCTTGGACTAGCCAATACAATGAGCAGTTCTTC.

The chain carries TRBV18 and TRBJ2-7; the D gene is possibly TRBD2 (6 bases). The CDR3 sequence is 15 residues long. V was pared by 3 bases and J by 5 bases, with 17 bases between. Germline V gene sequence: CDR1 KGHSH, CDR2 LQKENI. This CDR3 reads CASSPTLGTGDEQYF. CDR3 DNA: TGTGCCAGCTCACCTACTCTAGGGACGGGGGACGAGCAGTACTTC.

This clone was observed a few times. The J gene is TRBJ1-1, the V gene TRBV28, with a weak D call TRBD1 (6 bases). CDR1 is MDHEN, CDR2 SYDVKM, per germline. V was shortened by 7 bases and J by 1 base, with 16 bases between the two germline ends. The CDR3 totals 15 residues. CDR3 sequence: CASNPQGRGNTEAFF. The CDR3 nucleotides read TGTGCCAGCAACCCACAGGGTAGGGGGAACACTGAAGCTTTCTTT.

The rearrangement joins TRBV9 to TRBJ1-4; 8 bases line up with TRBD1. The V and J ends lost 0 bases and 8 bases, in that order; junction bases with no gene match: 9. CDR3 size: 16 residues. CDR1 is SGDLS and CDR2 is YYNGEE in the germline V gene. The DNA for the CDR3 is TGTGCCAGCAGCGTAGATCAGGGGGCGCGAGAAGAAAAACTGTTTTTT. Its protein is CASSVDQGAREEKLFF.

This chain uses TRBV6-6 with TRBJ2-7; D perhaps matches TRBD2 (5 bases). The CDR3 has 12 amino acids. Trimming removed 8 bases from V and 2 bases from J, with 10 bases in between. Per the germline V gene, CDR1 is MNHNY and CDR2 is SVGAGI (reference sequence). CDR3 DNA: TGTGCCAGCGGAGCGGCGACCTACGAGCAGTACTTC. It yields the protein CASGAATYEQYF.

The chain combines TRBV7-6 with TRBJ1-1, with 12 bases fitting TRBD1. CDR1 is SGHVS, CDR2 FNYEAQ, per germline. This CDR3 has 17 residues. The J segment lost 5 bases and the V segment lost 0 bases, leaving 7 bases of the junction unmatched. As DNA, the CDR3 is TGTGCCAGCAGCTTAGCGGGGACAGGGGGCAGGAGTACTGAAGCTTTCTTT. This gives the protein CASSLAGTGGRSTEAFF.

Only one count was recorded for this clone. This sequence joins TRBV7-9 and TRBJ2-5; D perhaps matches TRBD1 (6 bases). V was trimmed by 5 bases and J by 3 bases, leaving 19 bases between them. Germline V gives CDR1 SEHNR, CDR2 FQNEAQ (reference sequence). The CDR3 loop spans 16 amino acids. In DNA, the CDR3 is TGTGCCAGCAGCCCCCGAACAGGGAGTGAAAAAGAGACCCAGTACTTC. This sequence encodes CASSPRTGSEKETQYF.